This T cell receptor (beta chain) was recorded in a study of STAT5B mutations in CD4+ large granular lymphocyte leukemia. The length of the CDR3 is 13 residues. Germline V gene data show CDR1 as MNHNY and CDR2 as SVGAGI (reference sequence). V lost 1 base, J lost 3 bases, and 7 bases lay in between. Note on this clone: Its antigen is undetermined.

Control samples were healthy donors' buffy coats. Study observations and caveats: TRBV06-family usage was enriched in top patient clones (8/27) versus controls (2/35). Patient CD4-sorted repertoires looked more clonal than healthy CD4+ repertoires, even without putative leukemic clones.

The method was immunoSEQ multiplex PCR; TCRdb's version includes in-frame clones alone and lacks a portion of them. The profile shows approximately 30,000 clones, 80% to 90% of them singletons. The sequence was collected from a human donor in good health. This chain uses TRBV6-6 with TRBJ2-7, with D perhaps TRBD2 (5 bases). The sequencing input was CD4+ T cells from blood buffy coats. The CDR3: CASSYLGSYEQYF. The CDR3 region has the DNA TGTGCCAGCAGTTACTTAGGGAGCTACGAGCAGTACTTC.